This TCR beta chain originates from a study of blood T cell repertoires in COVID-19. At the level of the study: Donors in the United States, Italy and Spain gave samples during acute or convalescent COVID-19.

The CDR3 covers 11 residues. Deletions cut 1 base from V and 7 bases from J, with 5 bases between. Germline CDR1 MNHNS, CDR2 SASEGT. Data came from immunoSEQ multiplex PCR; TCRdb stores just in-frame clones and leaves some out. The data hold around 280,000 clones, with about 88% observed a single time. This chain uses TRBV6-1 with TRBJ2-7; D gene uncertain. The sequencing input was peripheral blood. This sequence originates from a woman in her 30s with COVID-19, enrolled during active disease. In nucleotides, the CDR3 is TGTGCCAGCAGTGAAGACGGGGAGCAGTACTTC. The encoded protein is CASSEDGEQYF.